The 4 T cell receptor beta chains reported below all come from one sample, sequenced in a study of shared clonotypes between healthy human individuals. Using immunoSEQ multiplex PCR, the repertoire was profiled, and TCRdb retains in-frame clones only, with some absent. The repertoire consists of 2 million to 2.5 million clones, with 93% occurring once and the leading ten covering about 0.39%. Sequencing used naive CD4+ T cells from PBMCs. Subset denoted: CD45RA+ positively selected. These TCRs come from a young man in good health. Some clones in this sample may be carry-over from other donors' samples.

This clone was observed once. This chain links TRBV25-1 with TRBJ2-5, with TRBD2 matching 9 bases. V gave up 5 bases and J gave up 5 bases; unmatched junction bases: 6. Germline CDR1 and CDR2: MGHDK and SYGVNS. The CDR3 contains 14 residues. CDR3 region: CASSSGRFWETQYF. CDR3 bases: TGTGCCAGCAGTAGCGGGAGGTTCTGGGAGACCCAGTACTTC.

V is TRBV28 and J is TRBJ2-7; TRBD1 aligns across 10 bases. This CDR3 has 16 residues. The germline CDR1 and CDR2 sequences are MDHEN and SYDVKM. V dropped 5 bases and J dropped 2; count of bases not matched to a gene: 9. The CDR3 here is CASSAPGTGVPYEQYF. The CDR3 DNA sequence: TGTGCCAGCAGTGCCCCCGGGACAGGGGTCCCCTACGAGCAGTACTTC.

A remark on this clone: Other DNA sequences in the same sample also yield this CDR3. CDR3 DNA sequence: TGCGCCAGCGGAGAAGGTAGCACAGATACGCAGTATTTT. Translating gives CASGEGSTDTQYF. The chain employs TRBV5-1 and TRBJ2-3; D remains ambiguous. V was pared by 7 bases and J by 0 bases, with 9 bases between. Germline V gives CDR1 SGHRS, CDR2 YFSETQ. The CDR3 contains 13 residues.

This clone appeared a single time. The chain links TRBV5-6 to TRBJ2-3; 11 nucleotides agree with TRBD2. The V gene end was trimmed by 4 bases and the J gene end by 2 bases; junction bases not matched to a gene: 6. CDR1 and CDR2 from the germline V gene are SGHDT and YYEEEE. The CDR3 loop spans 16 amino acids. CDR3 in amino acids: CASSVTSGSITDTQYF. The CDR3 bases are TGTGCCAGCAGCGTTACTAGCGGGAGTATCACAGATACGCAGTATTTT.